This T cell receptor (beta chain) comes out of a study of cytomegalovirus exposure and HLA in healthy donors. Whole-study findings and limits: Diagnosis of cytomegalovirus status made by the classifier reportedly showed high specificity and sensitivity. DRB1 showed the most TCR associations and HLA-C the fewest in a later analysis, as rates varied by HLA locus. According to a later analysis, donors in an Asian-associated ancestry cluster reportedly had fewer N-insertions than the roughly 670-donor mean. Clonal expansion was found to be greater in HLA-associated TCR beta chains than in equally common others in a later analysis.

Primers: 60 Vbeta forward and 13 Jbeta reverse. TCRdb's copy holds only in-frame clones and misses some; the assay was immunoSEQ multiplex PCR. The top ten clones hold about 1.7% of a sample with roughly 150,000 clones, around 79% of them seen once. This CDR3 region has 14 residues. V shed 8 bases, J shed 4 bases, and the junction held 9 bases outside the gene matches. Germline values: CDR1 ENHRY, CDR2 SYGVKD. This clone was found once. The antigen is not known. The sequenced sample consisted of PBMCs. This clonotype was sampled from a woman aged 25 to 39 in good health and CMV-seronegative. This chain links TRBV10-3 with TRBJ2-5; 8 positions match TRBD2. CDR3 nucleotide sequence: TGTGCCATCGGCGGGACTAGTATCCCAGAGACCCAGTACTTC. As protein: CAIGGTSIPETQYF.